Below, 3 T cell receptor beta chains from the same sample are listed, as sequenced in a study of blood T cells in healthy people across ages. With a J-beta primer mix and a sample-barcoded 5' primer, a second PCR ran about 7 to 12 cycles. TCRdb re-called the 5' RACE reads with MiXCR, one entry per CDR3 protein. The profile shows roughly 2 million distinct CDR3 sequences, around half of them singletons. Sequences were obtained from blood. The receptors originated from a woman aged 40 to 50 in good health.

With regard to this clonotype: One base separates it from a far larger clone, so it is likely a read error. The chain joins TRBV6-9 to TRBJ2-5; TRBD2 matches at 8 bases. The CDR3 is 13 residues long. Germline V CDR1 and CDR2: MNHGY, SVAAGI. The ends lost 4 bases at V and 5 bases at J; junction bases unmatched: 3. Here the CDR3 reads CASSCGGRETQYF. The CDR3 region has the DNA TGTGCCAGCAGTTGCGGGGGGCGGGAGACCCAGTACTTC.

In its sample, this clonotype was seen once. The chain has TRBV28 and TRBJ2-5, with 12 positions matching TRBD2. The CDR3 contains 17 residues. V was pared by 3 bases and J by 5 bases, with 10 bases of the junction left unmatched. Germline V gives CDR1 MDHEN, CDR2 SYDVKM. CDR3 bases: TGTGCCAGCAGTTTGAGACTAGCGGGGGTAGTAGTGGAGACCCAGTACTTC. Its protein product is CASSLRLAGVVVETQYF.

The genes are TRBV9 and TRBJ2-4, with 7 bases aligning to TRBD1. The V gene end was trimmed by 3 bases and the J gene end by 8 bases; junction bases not matched to a gene: 5. This CDR3 is built from 13 residues. Germline CDR1 is SGDLS and CDR2 is YYNGEE. CDR3 amino acids: CASSGDTGDIQYF. DNA for the CDR3: TGTGCCAGCAGCGGAGATACAGGGGACATTCAGTACTTC. The full variable domain, in which reference TRBV9 and TRBJ2-4 provide the parts outside the CDR3, is DSGVTQTPKHLITATGQRVTLRCSPRSGDLSVYWYQQSLDQGLQFLIQYYNGEERAKGNILERFSAQQFPDLHSELNLSSLELGDSALYFCASSGDTGDIQYFGAGTRLSVL.